This T cell receptor beta chain was captured in a study of blood T cell repertoires in COVID-19. Overall study context: T cells, B-cell-depleted T cells, or PBMCs provided the cDNA or gDNA that served as material.

The length of the CDR3 is 16 residues. V lost 4 bases and J lost 3, with 13 bases in between. Germline loops: CDR1 MNHNS, CDR2 SASEGT. In the authors' methods: For nucleated cells, counts were estimated from reference gene primer amplification. The repertoire was sequenced with immunoSEQ multiplex PCR; TCRdb's copy has only in-frame clones and lacks some. The DNA was the basis for D and trimming; V, J and clone size are from that table. Of fewer than 350,000 clones in the sample, about 89% were seen once. The chain couples TRBV6-1 to TRBJ1-6; D is undetermined. The material sequenced was peripheral blood. This receptor was identified in a man aged 35 to 55 with active or convalescent COVID-19. This CDR3 reads CASSGHGKGYNSPLHF. CDR3 sequence (DNA): TGTGCCAGCAGTGGTCACGGGAAGGGCTATAATTCACCCCTCCACTTT.